This TCR beta chain was recorded in a study of human T cells and chemical hapten exposure. Study-wide results and limits: With patch test score, the counts of PT1 expanded TCRs showed a positive correlation.

This clonotype has at least ten counts. Antigen specificity is unknown. Time point: pre-sensitization, week 0. The treatment was: therapeutic diphenylcyclopropenone sensitization with weekly scalp DPC. Trimming left V 5 bases short and J 5 bases short, with 20 bases between. Germline V gene data show CDR1 as MDHEN and CDR2 as SYDVKM. The CDR3 runs 16 residues. During construction of the library, unique molecular identifiers were attached to individual cDNA molecules for quantitative, reproducible TCR counting. In the study's own analysis: The median was about 96,000 TCRs per sample, ranging roughly 23,224 to 750,000. A single record per CDR3 protein comes from TCRdb applying MiXCR to the RACE reads. TCRdb's processing, not the study's, gives the V and J calls here. The data contain 350,000 to 400,000 distinct CDR3 sequences, roughly 5.3% of them singletons.

The sample consisted of whole blood, taken in connection with sensitization to the hapten diphenylcyclopropenone (DPC). The rearrangement joins TRBV28 to TRBJ2-3; either TRBD1 or TRBD2 may fit D (6 bases each). The clonotype was recovered from a woman aged 50 to 65 with alopecia areata. Some clones in this sample may be carry-over from other donors' samples. CDR3 residues: CASSVFLGGGVDTQYF. The CDR3 DNA follows: TGTGCCAGCAGTGTTTTCTTGGGGGGCGGCGTAGATACGCAGTATTTT.